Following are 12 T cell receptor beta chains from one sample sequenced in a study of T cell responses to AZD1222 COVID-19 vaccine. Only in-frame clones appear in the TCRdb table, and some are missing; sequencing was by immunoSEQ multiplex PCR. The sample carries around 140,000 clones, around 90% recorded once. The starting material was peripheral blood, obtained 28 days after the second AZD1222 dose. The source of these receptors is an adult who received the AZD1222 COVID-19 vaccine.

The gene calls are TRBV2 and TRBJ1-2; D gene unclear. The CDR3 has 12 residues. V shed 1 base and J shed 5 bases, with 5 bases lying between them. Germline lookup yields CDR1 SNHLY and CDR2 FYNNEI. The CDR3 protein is CASSEEVYGYTF. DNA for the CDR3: TGTGCCAGCAGTGAAGAAGTTTATGGCTACACCTTC. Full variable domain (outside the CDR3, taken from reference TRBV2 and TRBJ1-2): EPEVTQTPSHQVTQMGQEVILRCVPISNHLYFYWYRQILGQKVEFLVSFYNNEISEKSEIFDDQFSVERPDGSNFTLKIRSTKLEDSAMYFCASSEEVYGYTFGSGTRLTVV.

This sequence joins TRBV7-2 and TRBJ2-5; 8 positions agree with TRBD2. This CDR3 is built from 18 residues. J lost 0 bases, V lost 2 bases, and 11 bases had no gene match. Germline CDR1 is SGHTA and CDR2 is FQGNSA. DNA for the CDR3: TGTGCCAGCAGCTTACTTTTTGGGCCTAGCGGGTACCAAGAGACCCAGTACTTC. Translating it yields CASSLLFGPSGYQETQYF.

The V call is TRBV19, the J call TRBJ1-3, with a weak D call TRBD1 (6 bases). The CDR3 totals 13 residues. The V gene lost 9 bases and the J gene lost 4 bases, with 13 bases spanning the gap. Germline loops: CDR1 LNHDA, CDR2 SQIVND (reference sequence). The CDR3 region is CASKERGGNTIYF. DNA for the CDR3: TGTGCCAGCAAGGAGAGGGGGGGAAACACCATATATTTT.

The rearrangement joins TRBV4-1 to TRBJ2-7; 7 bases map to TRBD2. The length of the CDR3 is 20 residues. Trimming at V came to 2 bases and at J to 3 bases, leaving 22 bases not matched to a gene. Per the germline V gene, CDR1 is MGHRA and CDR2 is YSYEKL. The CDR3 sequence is CASSQRRKHIAGGDVYEQYV. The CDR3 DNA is TGCGCCAGCAGCCAACGGCGGAAACACATAGCGGGTGGGGATGTCTACGAGCAGTACGTC.

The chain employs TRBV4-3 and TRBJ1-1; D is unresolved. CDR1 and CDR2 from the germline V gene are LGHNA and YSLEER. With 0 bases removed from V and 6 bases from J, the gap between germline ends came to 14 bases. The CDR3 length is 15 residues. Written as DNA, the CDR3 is TGCGCCAGCAGCCAAGATAAATTCGATAACGCTGAAGCTTTCTTT. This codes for CASSQDKFDNAEAFF.

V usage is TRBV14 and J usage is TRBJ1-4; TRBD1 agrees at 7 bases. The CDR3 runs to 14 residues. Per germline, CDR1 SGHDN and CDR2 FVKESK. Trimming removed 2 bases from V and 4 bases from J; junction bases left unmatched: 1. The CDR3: CASSQTGVNEKLFF. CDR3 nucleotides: TGTGCCAGCAGCCAAACAGGGGTTAATGAAAAACTGTTTTTT.

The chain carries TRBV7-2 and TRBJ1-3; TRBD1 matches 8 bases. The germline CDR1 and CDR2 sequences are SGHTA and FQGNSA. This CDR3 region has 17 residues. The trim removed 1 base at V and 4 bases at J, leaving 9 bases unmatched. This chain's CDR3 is CASSLVPDRALGNTIYF. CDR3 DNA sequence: TGTGCCAGCAGCTTAGTACCGGACAGGGCCCTGGGAAACACCATATATTTT.

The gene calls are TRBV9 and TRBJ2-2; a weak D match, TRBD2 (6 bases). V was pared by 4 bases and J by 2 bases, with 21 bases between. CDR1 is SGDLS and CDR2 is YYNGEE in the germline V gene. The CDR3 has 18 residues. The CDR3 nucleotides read TGTGCCAGCAGCCATCGTAGTTGGGACTCGTTAAACACCGGGGAGCTGTTTTTT. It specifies CASSHRSWDSLNTGELFF.

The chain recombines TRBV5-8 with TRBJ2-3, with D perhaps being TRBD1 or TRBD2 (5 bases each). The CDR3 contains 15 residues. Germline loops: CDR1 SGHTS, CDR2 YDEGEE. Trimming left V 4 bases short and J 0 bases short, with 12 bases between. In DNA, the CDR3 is TGTGCCAGCAGCCCCTGGGACGGCAGCACAGATACGCAGTATTTT. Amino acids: CASSPWDGSTDTQYF.

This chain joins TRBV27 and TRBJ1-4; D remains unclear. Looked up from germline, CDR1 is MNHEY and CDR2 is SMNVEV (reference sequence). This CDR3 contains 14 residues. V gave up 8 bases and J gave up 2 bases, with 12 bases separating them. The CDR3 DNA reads TGTGCCAGCCGCCGGCCGGGGACTAATGAAAAACTGTTTTTT. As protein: CASRRPGTNEKLFF.

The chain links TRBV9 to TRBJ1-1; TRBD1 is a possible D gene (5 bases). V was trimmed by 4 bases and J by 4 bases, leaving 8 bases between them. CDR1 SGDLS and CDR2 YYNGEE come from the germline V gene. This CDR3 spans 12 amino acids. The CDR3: CASSPGITEAFF. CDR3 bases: TGTGCCAGCAGCCCAGGGATCACTGAAGCTTTCTTT.

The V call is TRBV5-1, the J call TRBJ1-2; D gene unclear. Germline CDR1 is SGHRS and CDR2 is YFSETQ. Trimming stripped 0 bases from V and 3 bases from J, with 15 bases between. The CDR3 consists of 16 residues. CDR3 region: CASSLDRPRDYYGYTF. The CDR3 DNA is TGCGCCAGCAGCTTGGACCGTCCTCGTGACTACTATGGCTACACCTTC.